The 14 T cell receptor beta chains in this list originate from one sample, sequenced in a study of cytomegalovirus exposure and HLA in healthy donors. With 60 Vbeta and 13 Jbeta primers, the PCR was carried out. Sequenced by immunoSEQ multiplex PCR; TCRdb stores in-frame clones only, minus some. The sample has roughly 80,000 clones, 65% to 80% seen once; the top ten hold 12%. Sequenced material: PBMCs. These receptors were collected from a male donor in good health and CMV-seropositive.

This chain connects TRBV7-2 to TRBJ2-7; TRBD2 might be the D (5 bases). The CDR3 sequence is 16 residues long. Trimming shortened V by 6 bases and J by 5 bases, and 23 bases separated the two germline ends. CDR1 and CDR2 from the germline V gene are SGHTA and FQGNSA. CDR3 DNA: TGTGCCAGCAGGCGTGTGACCGGGGTAGGAACCCACGAGCAGTACTTC. It is translated as CASRRVTGVGTHEQYF.

This clone showed up just once. The V and J genes are TRBV6-1 and TRBJ1-1; D perhaps matches TRBD1 (5 bases). The length of the CDR3 is 12 residues. The V and J ends lost 11 bases and 4 bases respectively, with 14 bases between them. Per the germline V gene, CDR1 is MNHNS and CDR2 is SASEGT. This chain's CDR3 is CAGGHGGTEAFF. CDR3 DNA: TGTGCCGGGGGTCACGGGGGCACTGAAGCTTTCTTT.

J is TRBJ1-1 and V is TRBV14; unclear D gene. Looked up from germline, CDR1 is SGHDN and CDR2 is FVKESK. The CDR3 loop spans 13 amino acids. Trimming shortened V by 4 bases and J by 12 bases, and 18 bases separated the two germline ends. CDR3 amino acids: CASSRNSAGETFF. The CDR3 DNA follows: TGTGCCAGCAGCCGAAATTCGGCGGGTGAGACTTTCTTT.

This chain joins TRBV7-8 and TRBJ1-1; D possibly corresponds to TRBD1 (5 bases). V dropped 5 bases and J dropped 7 bases, with 11 bases sitting between them. Germline values: CDR1 SGHVS, CDR2 FQNEAQ. The CDR3 has 12 amino acids. CDR3 in amino acids: CASSRRQYEAFF. DNA for the CDR3: TGTGCCAGCAGCAGACGACAGTATGAAGCTTTCTTT.

This clone appeared a few times. Compared with germline, one end of the junction differs, possibly owing to a read error. V and J are TRBV7-9 and TRBJ2-1; 7 positions match TRBD1. The V gene's germline CDR1 is SEHNR and CDR2 FQNEAQ (reference sequence). The CDR3 consists of 11 residues. The CDR3 protein is CSSSLLGGKFF. For the CDR3, the DNA is TGTTCCAGCAGCTTATTAGGGGGCAAGTTCTTC. Complete variable domain (other parts from reference TRBV7-9 and TRBJ2-1): DTGVSQNPRHKITKRGQNVTFRCDPISEHNRLYWYRQTLGQGPEFLTYFQNEAQLEKSRLLSDRFSAERPKGSFSTLEIQRTEQGDSAMYLCSSSLLGGKFFGPGTRLTVL.

This sequence joins TRBV20-1 and TRBJ1-4; D call uncertain. Germline CDR1 is DFQATT and CDR2 is SNEGSKA (reference sequence). The CDR3 extends over 9 amino acids. In nucleotides, the CDR3 is TGCAGGCGTAAGGAAAAACTGTTTTTT. This gives the protein CRRKEKLFF.

The chain employs TRBV11-3 and TRBJ2-1; 16 nucleotides align to TRBD2. This CDR3 comprises 18 residues. V shed 3 bases and J 4 bases; nucleotides not matched to a gene: 6. Per the germline V gene, CDR1 is SGHNT and CDR2 is YENEEA. The CDR3 nucleotides read TGTGCCAGCAGCTTGTCGGGACTAGCGGGGGGGCCTTACAATGAGCAGTTCTTC. As protein: CASSLSGLAGGPYNEQFF.

The V gene is TRBV5-1, the J gene TRBJ2-7; TRBD2 matches at 13 bases. Per germline, CDR1 SGHRS and CDR2 YFSETQ. The V and J ends lost 3 bases and 2 bases, in that order; junction bases with no gene match: 2. This CDR3 is built from 15 residues. CDR3 DNA sequence: TGCGCCAGCAGCTCCGGACTAGCGGGAGCCTACGAGCAGTACTTC. It yields the protein CASSSGLAGAYEQYF.

The chain recombines TRBV7-9 with TRBJ2-7; a possible D gene is TRBD2 (5 bases). The CDR3 is 14 amino acids. CDR1 is SEHNR and CDR2 is FQNEAQ in the germline V gene (reference sequence). V was shortened by 2 bases and J by 5 bases, with 13 bases between the two germline ends. The CDR3 here is CASSLSWTLNEQYF. The CDR3 DNA is TGTGCCAGCAGCTTATCTTGGACTCTCAACGAGCAGTACTTC.

For the CDR3, the DNA is TGTGCCAGCTCACCGTCCGGGACTAGCGGGCGTTACGAGCAGTACTTC. Residues: CASSPSGTSGRYEQYF. The rearrangement links TRBV18 to TRBJ2-7, with 12 bases matching TRBD2. J lost 4 bases, V lost 3 bases, and 7 bases had no gene match. The CDR3 is 16 amino acids. Germline V gene data show CDR1 as KGHSH and CDR2 as LQKENI.

This clone was seen once. J is TRBJ2-2 and V is TRBV2, with 15 nucleotides matching TRBD2. V shed 4 bases, J shed 3 bases, and the junction held 6 bases outside the gene matches. This CDR3 has 18 amino acids. From germline, CDR1 is SNHLY and CDR2 FYNNEI. In DNA form, the CDR3 reads TGTGCCAGCAGTGCGACAGGACTAGCGGGAGGGTACACCGGGGAGCTGTTTTTT. It translates to CASSATGLAGGYTGELFF.

The V gene is TRBV27, the J gene TRBJ2-5; TRBD1 agrees at 7 bases. With the DNA end fitting TRBJ2-7 better, the J assignment may be wrong. The CDR3 sequence is 13 residues long. Per germline, CDR1 MNHEY and CDR2 SMNVEV (reference sequence). This chain's CDR3 is CASSLSTGNEQYF. CDR3 nucleotides: TGTGCCAGCAGTTTATCGACAGGGAACGAGCAGTACTTC.

The V gene is TRBV6-6, the J gene TRBJ1-5, with 10 bases lining up with TRBD1. Per germline, CDR1 MNHNY and CDR2 SVGAGI (reference sequence). The CDR3 contains 16 residues. Trimming at V came to 7 bases and at J to 3 bases, leaving 9 bases not matched to a gene. The CDR3 region is CASIDRDRGANQPQHF. CDR3 DNA sequence: TGTGCCAGCATCGACCGGGACAGGGGTGCCAATCAGCCCCAGCATTTT.

This chain connects TRBV27 to TRBJ2-7; D is perhaps TRBD2 (5 bases). The CDR3 is made up of 14 amino acids. V lost 5 bases and J 2 bases, leaving 13 bases between the germline ends. The V gene's germline CDR1 is MNHEY and CDR2 SMNVEV (reference sequence). DNA for the CDR3: TGTGCCAGCAGTCCAGGACTGGGGACCTACGAGCAGTACTTC. This codes for CASSPGLGTYEQYF.